Described below is a single TCR beta chain sequence and its context. The antigen it binds to is not known. The record has no base qualities; no much larger clone is one base away. The donors were healthy, HIV-negative adults with no recently reported acute infections or vaccinations. Every donor was a Caucasian adult living in Nashville, Tennessee, USA. For unsorted samples, some 90 million PBMCs were counted, and genomic DNA was extracted using the QIAamp DNA Blood Mini kit. Blood was obtained by leukapheresis, after which PBMCs were separated by Ficoll-Histopaque density gradient centrifugation and cryopreserved in liquid nitrogen vapor phase. From the cysteine through the phenylalanine, the CDR3 covers 13 amino acids. CDR3 DNA only is kept here, 39 bases in frame from base 1. V was cut back by 5 bases and J by 4 bases, leaving a gap of 9 bases between them. As encoded in the germline V gene (reference sequence), CDR1 is WNHNN while CDR2 is SYGVQD.

TCR CDR3 regions were amplified from genomic DNA by multiplex PCR using the deep immunoSEQ assay. Extracted genomic DNA from each cell subset was distributed evenly across all wells of several immunoSEQ 96-well plates, and each plate was treated as a replicate. For unsorted PBMC, around 330 ng genomic DNA, equal to roughly 33,000 T cell genomes, was loaded into each replicate PCR. Unsorted PBMC genomic DNA was sequenced across ten immunoSEQ deep assay plates. Purified libraries were measured with a Qubit 3.0 fluorometer, size-checked on a Bioanalyzer 2100, and measured again with the KAPA Library Quantification kit. Every immunoSEQ 96-well plate was sequenced on a dedicated single-read 150-cycle Illumina NextSeq 550 flow cell. Under the source paper's analysis protocol: Because the immunoSEQ output included only junctional sequences and no quality scores, the filtering could not be the same as the filtering used for full-length reads. To assign V/J genes and CDR3, sequences were annotated against IMGT germline references using PyIR, a Python wrapper for IgBLAST v1.9. Reads were filtered out if the reads had weak V/J assignments (E-value above 1e-6), no CDR3, stop codons, out-of-frame junctions, or ambiguous translated residues. A V3J clonotype was defined by an identical inferred V gene, J gene, and CDR3 amino acid sequence. To compute the percentage overlap between repertoires, the number of shared unique clonotypes was divided by the size of the smaller repertoire. Repertoire richness was assessed with RTK rarefaction, the Chao1 estimator, and Recon v2.1 estimates of unobserved clonotypes. This is the immuneACCESS table as TCRdb keeps it, with only in-frame sequences that have V and J called. A part of the clones is gone; compared with another copy, unresolved V genes explain less than half, and the rest is unexplained. The V and J calls and clone size were taken over from that table, and D and trimming were inferred from the DNA. The table for this sample lists some 530,000 clones; roughly 80% of them were counted only once. Jointly, the top ten make up approximately 11% of the sample.

This entry is derived from a study of shared clonotypes between healthy human individuals (dated by TCRdb to 2019 to 2021). For the wider study: The cohort included a few men and a couple of women between 18 and 49 years of age. Blood TCR repertoires of five healthy adults were deeply sequenced to estimate repertoire size and the extent of clonotype sharing between individuals. Between about 0.8 and 9 billion PBMCs per donor were obtained by leukapheresis. Different laboratories and diverse techniques were used to prepare libraries and sequence TCR repertoires, to increase sequencing depth and limit assay-specific biases. The full study reports these points: The genetic and exposure-history diversity represented was limited by the small number of donors. Pairwise subsampling led to the expectation that sequencing depth would affect the degree of clonotype sharing among donors. Sampling was limited to blood, and TCR repertoires in tissue likely differ from TCR repertoires in blood.

The V and J segments used are TRBV10-1 and TRBJ1-5, with no D gene named confidently. What was sequenced was PBMCs. This receptor was taken from a woman in her thirties or forties in good health. Some clones in this sample may be carry-over from other donors' samples. Here is the DNA: TGCGCCAGCAGTCAGGCGGGGAATCAGCCCCAGCATTTT. Its amino acids are CASSQAGNQPQHF.